This T cell receptor (beta chain) was sequenced for a study of technical replicates of blood from several donors (dated by TCRdb to 2016 to 2017). Measured from the cysteine to the phenylalanine, the CDR3 is 16 residues long. The DNA shown is the 48-base CDR3, in frame from base 1. V is cut by 3 bases and J by 6 bases, and the space between the germline ends is 18 bases. As encoded in the germline V gene, CDR1 is MGHRA while CDR2 is YSYEKL. Libraries were made using the immunoSEQ multiplex PCR assay. TCRdb obtained this table from immuneACCESS and retained in-frame rearrangements with V and J assigned. These tables miss some clones; where compared with another copy, unresolved V genes account for less than half of the shortfall, and the remainder is unexplained. Counted in this sample were roughly 69,000 clones; about 97% of them appeared once. 0.25% to 0.3% of the sample rests with the top ten. In regard to this clone: No antigen is known for it. Base qualities are not at hand, and no much larger clone is one base apart.

The sequence links TRBV4-1 to TRBJ1-5, with a tentative D gene TRBD1 over 5 matching bases. This TCR came from a human donor in good health. Sequencing was performed on T cells isolated from PBMCs. The CDR3 here reads CASSQRQSGLGQPQHF. The DNA reads as follows: TGCGCCAGCAGCCAGCGACAGTCGGGTCTGGGTCAGCCCCAGCATTTT.